These T cell receptor beta chains were read from a single sample in a study of blood T cell repertoires in COVID-19. Profiling relied on immunoSEQ multiplex PCR, and the TCRdb table lists in-frame clones only, not all of them. The table shows 470,000 or so clones, with around 85% occurring only once. Material for sequencing was peripheral blood. These TCRs come from a human donor in a cohort sampled during active COVID-19. Both conserved end residues are part of each CDR3. D genes are given only for firm matches. A clone size is listed for some rows: how often the clone was seen (once, few, many), or a class if it is expanded.

length: 15
size: NA
J: TRBJ2-1
V: TRBV30
D: NA
DNA: TGTGCCTGGACCCCTGGACAGGTTGGAGGGAATGAGCAGTTCTTC
CDR3: CAWTPGQVGGNEQFF

length: 17
size: few
J: TRBJ2-1
V: TRBV7-9
D: TRBD2
DNA: TGTGCCAGCAGCTTGGGGAAACTAGCGGGAGGTTTGGATGAGCAGTTCTTC
CDR3: CASSLGKLAGGLDEQFF

length: 13
size: NA
J: TRBJ1-1
V: TRBV5-4
D: NA
DNA: TGTGCCAGCAGCCCTAGGGGAAACACTGAAGCTTTCTTT
CDR3: CASSPRGNTEAFF

length: 15
size: NA
J: TRBJ2-1
V: TRBV6-2/TRBV6-3
D: TRBD1
DNA: TGTGCCAGCAGTCCCCAGGGGGCGGGTAACAATGAGCAGTTCTTC
CDR3: CASSPQGAGNNEQFF

length: 15
size: NA
J: TRBJ1-5
V: TRBV2
D: TRBD1
DNA: TGTGCCAGCAGTGAAGTGACAGGGGGCAATCAGCCCCAGCATTTT
CDR3: CASSEVTGGNQPQHF

length: 20
size: NA
J: TRBJ2-2
V: TRBV7-5
D: NA
DNA: TGTGCCAGAAGCCCGGGGACTAGCGGGAGGGCCGGTGTGGACACCGGGGAGCTGTTTTTT
CDR3: CARSPGTSGRAGVDTGELFF

length: 15
size: NA
J: TRBJ1-4
V: TRBV24-1
D: TRBD1
DNA: TGTGCCACCAGTGACCCGGCCAGGGGGAATGAAAAACTGTTTTTT
CDR3: CATSDPARGNEKLFF

length: 12
size: NA
J: TRBJ1-5
V: TRBV14
D: NA
DNA: TGTGCCAGCAGCACGGTCAATCAGCCCCAGCATTTT
CDR3: CASSTVNQPQHF

length: 15
size: NA
J: TRBJ1-1
V: TRBV19
D: NA
DNA: TGTGCCAGTACCTCCCGTTTAGGGACTAACACTGAAGCTTTCTTT
CDR3: CASTSRLGTNTEAFF

length: 13
size: NA
J: TRBJ1-2
V: TRBV24-1
D: TRBD1
DNA: TGTGCCACCGCGGGACAGGATGGTGAAGGCTACACCTTC
CDR3: CATAGQDGEGYTF

length: 15
size: once
J: TRBJ2-2
V: TRBV5-4
D: NA
DNA: TGTGCCAGCAGCTTGGTCGGGGGAATAGCCGGGGAGCTGTTTTTT
CDR3: CASSLVGGIAGELFF

length: 16
size: NA
J: TRBJ1-3
V: TRBV7-8
D: TRBD1
DNA: TGTGCCAGCAGCTCCCGTCTGACAGGGAGTGGAAACACCATATATTTT
CDR3: CASSSRLTGSGNTIYF

length: 15
size: NA
J: TRBJ1-6
V: TRBV9
D: TRBD1
DNA: TGTGCCAGCAGCGCCTCCGGGACAGGGTATTCACCCCTCCACTTT
CDR3: CASSASGTGYSPLHF

length: 14
size: NA
J: TRBJ2-1
V: TRBV9
D: NA
DNA: TGTGCCAGCAGCGCGGGGAGCTCCTACAATGAGCAGTTCTTC
CDR3: CASSAGSSYNEQFF

length: 16
size: NA
J: TRBJ2-5
V: TRBV7-9
D: TRBD2
DNA: TGTGCCAGCAGCTTAACTAGCGGGAGTTTGGGGGAGACCCAGTACTTC
CDR3: CASSLTSGSLGETQYF

length: 13
size: once
J: TRBJ1-1
V: TRBV6-5
D: TRBD1
DNA: TGTGCCAGCAGTACCCAGGGGGTTACGGAAACTTTCTTT
CDR3: CASSTQGVTETFF

length: 15
size: NA
J: TRBJ2-1
V: TRBV15
D: NA
DNA: TGTGCCACCAGCAGAGATGGGGCACCCTCGAATGAGCAGTTCTTC
CDR3: CATSRDGAPSNEQFF

length: 15
size: once
J: TRBJ1-2
V: TRBV7-3
D: TRBD1
DNA: TGTGCCAGCAGCCCGACAGGGCGTGCGAACTATGGCTACACCTTC
CDR3: CASSPTGRANYGYTF

length: 15
size: NA
J: TRBJ1-5
V: TRBV7-2
D: TRBD1
DNA: TGTGCCAGCAGCTTAGAAGACAGGGGGTATCAGCCCCAGCATTTT
CDR3: CASSLEDRGYQPQHF